This is a list of T cell receptor beta chains from one sample in a study of a mutant IDH1 vaccine in newly diagnosed glioma. Assay: immunoSEQ multiplex PCR; the TCRdb copy retains only in-frame clones and omits some. Seen here are over 75,000 clones, 81% observed once, and the top ten hold 5.2%. No antigens are known for them. This sample comprised PBMCs, obtained from a glioma patient whose treatment included an IDH1 peptide vaccine. Receptors originate from a man aged 40-49 years with glioma. Both conserved end residues are part of each CDR3. Fields, in order: V gene, clone size, D gene, J gene, CDR3 protein, CDR3 DNA. D genes are given only for firm matches. Clone size is not always given. Where it is, it says once, few, many or a class for expanded clones.

V gene: TRBV4-2; clone size: .; D gene: .; J gene: TRBJ2-7; CDR3 protein: CASSHQTNEQYF; CDR3 DNA: TGTGCCAGCAGCCATCAGACGAACGAGCAGTACTTC
V gene: TRBV7-9; clone size: .; D gene: TRBD1; J gene: TRBJ1-2; CDR3 protein: CASSSAVTGVHGYTF; CDR3 DNA: TGTGCCAGCAGCTCGGCGGTCACAGGGGTTCATGGCTACACCTTC
V gene: TRBV18; clone size: few; D gene: .; J gene: TRBJ2-1; CDR3 protein: CASSPGGGNEQFF; CDR3 DNA: TGTGCCAGCTCACCGGGTGGGGGCAATGAGCAGTTCTTC
V gene: TRBV7-9; clone size: .; D gene: .; J gene: TRBJ1-2; CDR3 protein: CASSLALRGGGYTF; CDR3 DNA: TGTGCCAGCAGCTTAGCTTTGAGGGGAGGAGGCTACACCTTC
V gene: TRBV28; clone size: .; D gene: .; J gene: TRBJ2-5; CDR3 protein: CASSSSGGRAIETQYF; CDR3 DNA: .
V gene: TRBV6-6; clone size: few; D gene: TRBD1; J gene: TRBJ1-1; CDR3 protein: CASTIQGATEAFF; CDR3 DNA: TGTGCCAGCACCATACAGGGGGCCACTGAAGCTTTCTTT
V gene: TRBV25-1; clone size: .; D gene: .; J gene: TRBJ2-4; CDR3 protein: CASSEVGGAVNIQYF; CDR3 DNA: TGTGCCAGCAGTGAAGTGGGCGGGGCCGTAAACATTCAGTACTTC
V gene: TRBV9; clone size: few; D gene: TRBD2; J gene: TRBJ2-5; CDR3 protein: CASSTSLAGGETQYF; CDR3 DNA: TGTGCCAGCAGCACGAGTCTAGCGGGAGGGGAGACCCAGTACTTC
V gene: TRBV19; clone size: .; D gene: TRBD2; J gene: TRBJ2-7; CDR3 protein: CASSSMTSGEQYF; CDR3 DNA: TGTGCCAGTAGTTCGATGACTAGCGGCGAGCAGTACTTC
V gene: TRBV7-2; clone size: .; D gene: .; J gene: TRBJ2-3; CDR3 protein: CASSGAVGGRLDTQYF; CDR3 DNA: TGTGCCAGCAGCGGGGCCGTTGGAGGCCGATTAGATACGCAGTATTTT